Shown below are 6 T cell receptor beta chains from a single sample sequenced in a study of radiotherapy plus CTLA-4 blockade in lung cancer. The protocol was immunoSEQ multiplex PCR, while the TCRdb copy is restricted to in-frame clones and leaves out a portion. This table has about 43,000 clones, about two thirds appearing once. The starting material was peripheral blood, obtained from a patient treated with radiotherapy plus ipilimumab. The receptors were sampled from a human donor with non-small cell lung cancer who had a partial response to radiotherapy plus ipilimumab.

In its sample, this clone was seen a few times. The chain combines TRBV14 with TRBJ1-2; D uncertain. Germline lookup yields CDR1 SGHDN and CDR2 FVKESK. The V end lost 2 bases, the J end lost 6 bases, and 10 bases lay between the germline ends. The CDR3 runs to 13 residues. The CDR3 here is CASSQSRVDGYTF. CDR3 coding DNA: TGTGCCAGCAGCCAATCGAGGGTGGATGGCTACACCTTC.

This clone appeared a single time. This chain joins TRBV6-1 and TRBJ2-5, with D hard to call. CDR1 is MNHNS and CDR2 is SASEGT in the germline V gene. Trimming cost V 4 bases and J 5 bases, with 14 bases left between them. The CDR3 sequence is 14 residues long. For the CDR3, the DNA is TGTGCCAGCAGTGCCCTAGTGGTCGGTGAGACCCAGTACTTC. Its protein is CASSALVVGETQYF.

Written as DNA, the CDR3 is TGTGCCAGCAGTGAAGCCGCGGGGAATTTCGGCTACACCTTC. Amino acid sequence: CASSEAAGNFGYTF. This chain connects TRBV6-1 to TRBJ1-2; D is unclear. Germline V gene data show CDR1 as MNHNS and CDR2 as SASEGT. V was pared by 0 bases and J by 8 bases, with 13 bases between. The CDR3 loop spans 14 amino acids.

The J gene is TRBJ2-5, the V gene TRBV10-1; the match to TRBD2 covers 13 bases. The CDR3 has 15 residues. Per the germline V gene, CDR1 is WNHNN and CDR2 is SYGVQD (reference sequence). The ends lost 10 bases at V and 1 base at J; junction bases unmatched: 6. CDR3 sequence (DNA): TGCGCCACAACAGGACTAGCGGGGGTCCAAGAGACCCAGTACTTC. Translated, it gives CATTGLAGVQETQYF.

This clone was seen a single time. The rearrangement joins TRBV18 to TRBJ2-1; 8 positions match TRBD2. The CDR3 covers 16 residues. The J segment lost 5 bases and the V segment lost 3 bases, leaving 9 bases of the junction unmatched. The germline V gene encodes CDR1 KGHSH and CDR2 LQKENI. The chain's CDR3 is CASSPRERGLNNEQFF. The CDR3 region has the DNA TGTGCCAGCTCACCGAGAGAGCGGGGGTTAAACAATGAGCAGTTCTTC.

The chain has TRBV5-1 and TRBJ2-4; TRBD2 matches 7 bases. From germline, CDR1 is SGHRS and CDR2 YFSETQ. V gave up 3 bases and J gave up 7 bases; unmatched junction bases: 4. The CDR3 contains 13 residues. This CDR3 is CASSSGTNNIQYF. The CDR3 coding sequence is TGCGCCAGCAGCTCCGGGACTAACAACATTCAGTACTTC.